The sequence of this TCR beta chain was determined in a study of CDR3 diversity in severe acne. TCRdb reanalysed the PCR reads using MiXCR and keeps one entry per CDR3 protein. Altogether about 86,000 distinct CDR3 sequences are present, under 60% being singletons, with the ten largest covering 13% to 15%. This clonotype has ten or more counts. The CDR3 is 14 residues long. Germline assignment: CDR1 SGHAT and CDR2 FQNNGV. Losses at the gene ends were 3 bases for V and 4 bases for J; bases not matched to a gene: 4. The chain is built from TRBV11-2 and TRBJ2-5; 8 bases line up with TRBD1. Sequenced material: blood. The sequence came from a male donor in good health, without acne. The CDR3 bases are TGTGCCAGCAGCTTCGGACAGGGTGGAGAGACCCAGTACTTC. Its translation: CASSFGQGGETQYF.